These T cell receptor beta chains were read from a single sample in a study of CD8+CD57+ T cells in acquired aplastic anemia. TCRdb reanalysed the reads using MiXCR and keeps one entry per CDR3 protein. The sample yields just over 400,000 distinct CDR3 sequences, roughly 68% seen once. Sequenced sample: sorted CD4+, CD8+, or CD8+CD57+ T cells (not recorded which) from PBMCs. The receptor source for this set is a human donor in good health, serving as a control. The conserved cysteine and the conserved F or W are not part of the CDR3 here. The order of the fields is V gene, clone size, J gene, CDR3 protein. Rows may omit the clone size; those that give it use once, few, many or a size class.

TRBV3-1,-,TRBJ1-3,ASSQFGLRDTIY
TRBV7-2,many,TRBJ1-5,ASSGRVGGDQPQH
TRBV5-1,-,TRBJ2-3,ASSSGLAGARTDTQY
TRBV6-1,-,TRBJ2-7,ASTVAGPLSYEQY
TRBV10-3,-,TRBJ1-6,ASSRQTGPLGSLH
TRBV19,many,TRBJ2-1,ASSRRLQDEQF
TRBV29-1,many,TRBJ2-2,SVYEGPNTGELF
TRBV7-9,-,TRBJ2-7,ASSEAGTVSYEEY
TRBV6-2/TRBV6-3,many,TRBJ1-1,ASSYWNTEAF
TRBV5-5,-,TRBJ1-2,ASSIDRVSGYT
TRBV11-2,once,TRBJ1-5,ASSSTGTGNQPQH
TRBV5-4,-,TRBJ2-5,ASSSRGILRGETQY
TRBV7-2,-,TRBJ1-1,ASGPSARGTEAF
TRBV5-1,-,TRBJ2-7,ASSLTGEEDEQY
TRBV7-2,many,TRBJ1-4,ASSLWGMRTNEKLF
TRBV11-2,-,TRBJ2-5,ASSLIRGETQY
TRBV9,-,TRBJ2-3,ASSFTTRGATHTQY
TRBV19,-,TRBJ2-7,ASSGGTAGGLEQY
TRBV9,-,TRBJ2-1,ASSVGHGNAQS
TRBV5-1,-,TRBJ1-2,ASSADRLRFGYT
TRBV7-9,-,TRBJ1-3,ASSLPSEYGYTFY
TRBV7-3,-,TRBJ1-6,ASSEQGANSHPH
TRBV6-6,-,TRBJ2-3,ASTLRRQGLTDTQY
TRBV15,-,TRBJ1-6,ATSRDPGDNSPLH
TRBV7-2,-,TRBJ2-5,ASSRGGQGMETQY
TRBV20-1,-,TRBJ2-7,SARDTSGGYEQY
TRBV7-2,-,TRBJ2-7,ASSYAGGSTEAY
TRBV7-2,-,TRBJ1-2,ASSLGTHNSPRYT
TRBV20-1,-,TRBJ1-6,SARSGTRYNSPLH
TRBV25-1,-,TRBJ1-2,ASSEFGEPYGYT
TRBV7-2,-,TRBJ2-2,ASSLAPRDLNTGEQF